Listed here is a single T cell receptor (beta chain). Generated by immunoSEQ multiplex PCR, the TCRdb table keeps only in-frame clones and is missing some. The profile shows almost 250,000 clones, roughly 90% of them singletons. The data were taken from a study of blood T cell repertoires in COVID-19. Study at large: Nucleic acid was either cDNA or gDNA, and it came from T cells, B-cell-depleted T cells, or PBMCs.

Germline V gene data show CDR1 as ENHRY and CDR2 as SYGVKD. CDR3 length: 13 amino acids. J was trimmed by 6 bases and V by 11 bases; bases with no gene match: 11. The specimen was PBMCs or T cells enriched from blood (not recorded which). The sequence was collected from a woman in her twenties or thirties who had recovered from COVID-19. The V gene is TRBV10-3, the J gene TRBJ2-7; the match to TRBD1 covers 9 bases. In DNA, the CDR3 is TGTGCCTTGCCGGGACAGGGTGTGGGCGAGCAGTACTTC. This codes for CALPGQGVGEQYF.